This T cell receptor (beta chain) was sequenced in a study of CD8+CD57+ T cells in acquired aplastic anemia. It was genomic DNA that served as the template for profiling TCR beta VDJ and CDR3. TCRdb passed the reads through MiXCR, listing each CDR3 protein once. Of a few hundred thousand distinct CDR3 sequences listed, 50% to 70% are singletons. Germline lookup yields CDR1 LNHDA and CDR2 SQIVND (reference sequence). The CDR3 consists of 14 residues. Trimming removed 7 bases at V and 3 bases at J, with 13 bases between. This clonotype was seen many times. The sequenced sample was sorted CD4+, CD8+, or CD8+CD57+ T cells (not recorded which) from PBMCs. The source of this sequence is a human donor with severe aplastic anemia or a healthy control (not recorded which). The J gene is TRBJ1-5, the V gene TRBV19; D gene uncertain. In nucleotides, the CDR3 is TGTGCCAGTACCCTAAATCGTGACAATCAGCCCCAGCATTTT. Translated, it gives CASTLNRDNQPQHF.